The next 14 T cell receptor beta chains were all read from a single sample in a study of T cell clones after liver transplantation. Assay used: immunoSEQ multiplex PCR; TCRdb lists only in-frame clones, some missing. The profile shows about 53,000 clones, less than 85% of them singletons. The sample consisted of CD4+ T cells from blood, taken before liver transplant. The receptors shown here come from a human donor who received a liver transplant.

The chain couples TRBV28 to TRBJ1-2; TRBD1 agrees at 7 bases. Looked up from germline, CDR1 is MDHEN and CDR2 is SYDVKM. Losses at the gene ends were 7 bases for V and 8 bases for J; bases not matched to a gene: 10. The CDR3 length is 13 residues. CDR3: CASNSDRATGYTF. CDR3 sequence (DNA): TGTGCCAGCAATAGCGACAGGGCCACCGGCTACACCTTC.

This chain connects TRBV15 to TRBJ1-5; the match to TRBD1 covers 7 bases. This CDR3 comprises 18 residues. Germline lookup yields CDR1 LNHNV and CDR2 YYDKDF (reference sequence). J lost 5 bases, V lost 0 bases, and 13 bases had no gene match. CDR3 in DNA: TGTGCCACCAGCAGAGATTACAGGACAGGATGGACCTATCAGCCCCAGCATTTT. Its translation: CATSRDYRTGWTYQPQHF.

The genes are TRBV7-9 and TRBJ2-6; perhaps D is TRBD1 or TRBD2 (5 bases each). CDR1 and CDR2 from the germline V gene are SEHNR and FQNEAQ (reference sequence). Trimming removed 0 bases from V and 0 bases from J, with 12 bases in between. This CDR3 comprises 18 residues. Here the CDR3 reads CASSLARGASSGANVLTF. CDR3 coding DNA: TGTGCCAGCAGCTTAGCTCGAGGGGCTAGCTCTGGGGCCAACGTCCTGACTTTC.

V usage is TRBV5-5 and J usage is TRBJ1-1, with D unclear. Germline CDR1 and CDR2: SGHKS and YYEKEE (reference sequence). V lost 0 bases to trimming and J lost 1 base, with 7 bases between them. This CDR3 is built from 14 residues. CDR3 residues: CASSLAHRNTEAFF. The CDR3 DNA follows: TGTGCCAGCAGCTTGGCCCACCGGAACACTGAAGCTTTCTTT.

This rearrangement joins TRBV6-6 to TRBJ2-3, with 8 bases matching TRBD2. Germline V gives CDR1 MNHNY, CDR2 SVGAGI (reference sequence). The CDR3 contains 14 residues. The junction had 4 bases not matched to a gene; V was cut back by 6 bases and J by 2 bases. For the CDR3, the DNA is TGTGCCAGCAGCCCCGGGGGGGCCACAGATACGCAGTATTTT. Its protein product is CASSPGGATDTQYF.

In this sample, this clone turned up once. This chain links TRBV7-6 with TRBJ2-1; 12 bases agree with TRBD2. V shed 5 bases and J 5 bases; nucleotides not matched to a gene: 4. Germline CDR1 is SGHVS and CDR2 is FNYEAQ. CDR3 length: 15 residues. The CDR3 protein is CASSLGLAGNNEQFF. DNA for the CDR3: TGTGCCAGCAGCCTAGGACTAGCGGGAAACAATGAGCAGTTCTTC.

The V gene is TRBV18, the J gene TRBJ2-3, with D unresolved. V was clipped by 4 bases and J by 0 bases, with 8 bases between them. The CDR3 contains 14 residues. From germline, CDR1 is KGHSH and CDR2 LQKENI. In nucleotides, the CDR3 is TGTGCCAGCTCACTAGCAGCTAGCACAGATACGCAGTATTTT. Protein product: CASSLAASTDTQYF.

The CDR3 DNA reads as TGTGCCAGCAGACTTGGTGGAGGCGGCATTCAGTACTTC. Amino acid sequence: CASRLGGGGIQYF. The gene calls are TRBV4-2 and TRBJ2-4; TRBD2 is a possible D gene (5 bases). Germline V gives CDR1 LGHNA, CDR2 YNFKEQ. Trimming took 6 bases from V and 9 from J, leaving 15 bases between them. The CDR3 runs to 13 residues.

This clone was detected only once. This CDR3 is CASSPGQYTGELFF. In nucleotides, the CDR3 is TGTGCCAGCAGCCCGGGACAGTACACCGGGGAGCTGTTTTTT. This chain links TRBV7-9 with TRBJ2-2; TRBD1 matches at 7 bases. The J segment lost 3 bases and the V segment lost 5 bases, leaving 3 bases of the junction unmatched. This CDR3 region has 14 residues. Germline V gives CDR1 SEHNR, CDR2 FQNEAQ (reference sequence).

The chain links TRBV5-4 to TRBJ2-3; TRBD1 agrees at 9 bases. The V gene's germline CDR1 is SGHNT and CDR2 YYREEE (reference sequence). Trimming at V came to 0 bases and at J to 2 bases, leaving 1 base not matched to a gene. The CDR3 has 15 residues. The CDR3 region is CASSLGQGDTDTQYF. The CDR3 coding sequence is TGTGCCAGCAGCTTGGGACAGGGGGACACAGATACGCAGTATTTT.

V usage is TRBV5-4 and J usage is TRBJ2-4; D not resolved. Trimming stripped 4 bases from V and 1 base from J, with 9 bases between. CDR1 SGHNT and CDR2 YYREEE come from the germline V gene (reference sequence). This CDR3 has 14 residues. The CDR3: CASSRKEAKNIQYF. The CDR3 DNA follows: TGTGCCAGCAGCCGAAAAGAGGCCAAAAACATTCAGTACTTC. The whole variable domain, remainder taken from reference TRBV5-4 and TRBJ2-4, is ETGVTQSPTHLIKTRGQQVTLRCSSQSGHNTVSWYQQALGQGPQFIFQYYREEENGRGNFPPRFSGLQFPNYSSELNVNALELDDSALYLCASSRKEAKNIQYFGAGTRLSVL.

This chain joins TRBV5-1 and TRBJ2-7; D might be TRBD2 (6 bases). Trimming removed 3 bases at V and 7 bases at J, with 17 bases between. CDR1 is SGHRS and CDR2 is YFSETQ in the germline V gene. CDR3 length equals 14 residues. The CDR3 sequence is CASSSGLPGREQYF. The CDR3 bases are TGCGCCAGCAGCTCGGGACTCCCAGGGAGGGAGCAGTACTTC.

The chain joins TRBV7-9 to TRBJ1-3; D is uncertain. Germline CDR1 and CDR2: SEHNR and FQNEAQ (reference sequence). V gave up 5 bases and J gave up 3 bases, with 8 bases separating them. CDR3 length: 13 residues. CDR3 DNA: TGTGCCAGCAGCCACGGGAGTGGAAACACCATATATTTT. This gives the protein CASSHGSGNTIYF.

This clone appeared once. V and J are TRBV7-3 and TRBJ2-1; 8 bases match TRBD2. J gave up 4 bases and V 5 bases, and 10 bases lay outside the gene matches. Germline loops: CDR1 SGHTA, CDR2 FQGTGA. The CDR3 covers 16 residues. The CDR3 sequence: CASSPGGRGAYNEQFF. CDR3 sequence (DNA): TGTGCCAGCAGCCCCGGGGGGCGGGGGGCGTACAATGAGCAGTTCTTC. The full variable domain, in which reference TRBV7-3 and TRBJ2-1 provide the parts outside the CDR3, is GAGVSQTPSNKVTEKGKYVELRCDPISGHTALYWYRQSLGQGPEFLIYFQGTGAADDSGLPNDRFFAVRPEGSVSTLKIQRTERGDSAVYLCASSPGGRGAYNEQFFGPGTRLTVL.